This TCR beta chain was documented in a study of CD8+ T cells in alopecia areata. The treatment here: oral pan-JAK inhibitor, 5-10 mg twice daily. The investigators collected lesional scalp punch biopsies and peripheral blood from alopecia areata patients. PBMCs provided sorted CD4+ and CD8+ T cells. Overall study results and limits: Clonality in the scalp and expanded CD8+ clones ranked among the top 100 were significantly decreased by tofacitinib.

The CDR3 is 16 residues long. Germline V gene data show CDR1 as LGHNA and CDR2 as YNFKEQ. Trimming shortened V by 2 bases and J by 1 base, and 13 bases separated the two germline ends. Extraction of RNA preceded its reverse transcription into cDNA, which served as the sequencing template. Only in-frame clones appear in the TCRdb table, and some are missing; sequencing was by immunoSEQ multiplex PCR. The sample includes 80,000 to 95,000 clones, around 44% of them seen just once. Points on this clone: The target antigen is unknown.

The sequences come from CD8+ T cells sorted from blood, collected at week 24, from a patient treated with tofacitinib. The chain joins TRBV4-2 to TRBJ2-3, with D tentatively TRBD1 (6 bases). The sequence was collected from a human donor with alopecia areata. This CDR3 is CASSQRSGVRTDTQYF. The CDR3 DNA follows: TGTGCCAGCAGCCAACGATCAGGGGTACGCACAGATACGCAGTATTTT.